These 30 T cell receptor beta chains share one sample of origin, sequenced in a study of blood T cell repertoires in COVID-19. Libraries were prepared by immunoSEQ multiplex PCR; TCRdb keeps only in-frame clonotypes and omits some of them. The data hold roughly 250,000 clones, with approximately 82% observed a single time. The source material was peripheral blood. These receptors were obtained from an elderly woman with active or convalescent COVID-19.

This clone was seen only once. V is TRBV2 and J is TRBJ1-4, with 10 bases aligning to TRBD1. This CDR3 region has 14 residues. The trim removed 8 bases at V and 6 bases at J, leaving 6 bases unmatched. Germline CDR1 and CDR2: SNHLY and FYNNEI. The CDR3 DNA sequence: TGTGCCAGCGGCACCGGGACAGGGGATGAAAAACTGTTTTTT. This codes for CASGTGTGDEKLFF. The complete variable domain, with remaining parts taken from reference TRBV2 and TRBJ1-4, reads EPEVTQTPSHQVTQMGQEVILRCVPISNHLYFYWYRQILGQKVEFLVSFYNNEISEKSEIFDDQFSVERPDGSNFTLKIRSTKLEDSAMYFCASGTGTGDEKLFFGSGTQLSVL.

The rearrangement uses TRBV19 and TRBJ2-1; D possibly corresponds to TRBD1 (6 bases). This CDR3 comprises 15 residues. CDR1 LNHDA and CDR2 SQIVND come from the germline V gene (reference sequence). Trimming removed 8 bases at V and 2 bases at J, with 16 bases between. The CDR3: CASRLLGAAYNEQFF. In DNA, the CDR3 is TGTGCCAGTCGCCTTCTGGGGGCAGCCTACAATGAGCAGTTCTTC.

V is TRBV5-4 and J is TRBJ1-3; D possibly corresponds to TRBD1 (5 bases). The ends were cut back, 0 bases at V and 0 bases at J, with 10 bases in the middle. This CDR3 spans 16 amino acids. CDR1 and CDR2 from the germline V gene are SGHNT and YYREEE (reference sequence). The CDR3 here is CASSLGRGNSGNTIYF. CDR3 in DNA: TGTGCCAGCAGCTTGGGACGGGGGAACTCTGGAAACACCATATATTTT.

This chain links TRBV20-1 with TRBJ1-4; 7 positions match TRBD1. The V segment lost 3 bases and the J segment 4 bases; nucleotides outside the gene matches: 8. This CDR3 is built from 15 residues. The V gene's germline CDR1 is DFQATT and CDR2 SNEGSKA (reference sequence). The CDR3 reads CSASIRTGVNEKLFF. In DNA, the CDR3 is TGCAGTGCTAGTATCCGGACAGGTGTTAATGAAAAACTGTTTTTT.

The chain couples TRBV7-9 to TRBJ2-7; D not resolved. The germline gives CDR1 SEHNR, CDR2 FQNEAQ (reference sequence). The CDR3 totals 14 residues. V dropped 3 bases and J dropped 0 bases, with 9 bases sitting between them. CDR3 coding DNA: TGTGCCAGCAGCTTTGGCCCCCCCTCCTACGAGCAGTACTTC. Its translation: CASSFGPPSYEQYF.

This chain connects TRBV28 to TRBJ2-7, with 7 nucleotides matching TRBD1. Trimming cost V 5 bases and J 3 bases; bases outside gene matches: 7. CDR1 is MDHEN, CDR2 SYDVKM, per germline. CDR3 length: 14 residues. DNA for the CDR3: TGTGCCAGCAGTCGGGCCGGGACAGACTACGAGCAGTACTTC. This gives the protein CASSRAGTDYEQYF.

The gene calls are TRBV6-5 and TRBJ2-3; a weak D match, TRBD1 (5 bases). V was shortened by 6 bases and J by 2 bases, with 12 bases between the two germline ends. Looked up from germline, CDR1 is MNHEY and CDR2 is SVGAGI. This CDR3 spans 14 amino acids. CDR3 sequence reads: CASSLGHSTDTQYF. The CDR3 bases are TGTGCCAGCAGCCTAGGACACTCCACAGATACGCAGTATTTT.

The chain couples TRBV5-1 to TRBJ1-3; maybe TRBD1 (6 bases). The CDR3 totals 15 residues. CDR1 and CDR2 (germline): SGHRS, YFSETQ. V gave up 1 base and J gave up 4 bases, with 12 bases separating them. The CDR3, as DNA: TGCGCCAGCAGCTTGATCCCGGACAGCGGAAACACCATATATTTT. Translating gives CASSLIPDSGNTIYF.

V usage is TRBV28 and J usage is TRBJ1-1; D remains unclear. V lost 0 bases to trimming and J lost 4 bases, with 15 bases between them. In germline, CDR1 is MDHEN, CDR2 SYDVKM. This CDR3 spans 16 amino acids. CDR3 sequence reads: CASSLWVGGGLTEAFF. The CDR3 coding sequence is TGTGCCAGCAGTTTATGGGTTGGAGGAGGGCTCACTGAAGCTTTCTTT.

V usage is TRBV19 and J usage is TRBJ2-1, with 11 bases matching TRBD2. CDR3 length: 14 amino acids. Trimming cost V 8 bases and J 5 bases; bases outside gene matches: 5. Germline V gene lookup returns CDR1 LNHDA and CDR2 SQIVND (reference sequence). The CDR3 nucleotides are TGTGCCAGTCGAGATAGCGGGAGGGACAATGAGCAGTTCTTC. Residues: CASRDSGRDNEQFF.

The CDR3, as DNA: TGTGCCAGCAGCTTAGGAGGGTCCCACGAGCAGTACTTC. Protein: CASSLGGSHEQYF. This rearrangement joins TRBV7-9 to TRBJ2-7, with D perhaps TRBD2 (5 bases). The CDR3 has 13 residues. V was clipped by 1 base and J by 5 bases, with 9 bases between them. From germline, CDR1 is SEHNR and CDR2 FQNEAQ (reference sequence).

The J gene is TRBJ1-1, the V gene TRBV4-1, with 8 bases identical to TRBD1. Germline-derived CDR1 and CDR2 are MGHRA and YSYEKL. V shed 3 bases and J 0 bases; nucleotides not matched to a gene: 0. There are 14 residues in the CDR3. CDR3 protein: CASSQDRVNTEAFF. The DNA for the CDR3 is TGCGCCAGCAGCCAGGACAGGGTGAACACTGAAGCTTTCTTT.

The chain employs TRBV7-8 and TRBJ2-7; D may be TRBD2 (6 bases). Germline values: CDR1 SGHVS, CDR2 FQNEAQ. This CDR3 spans 16 amino acids. V was cut by 5 bases and J by 0 bases, with 17 bases left in between. The CDR3 region has the DNA TGTGCCAGCAGCCGAGGCGGAATCGGGGGCTCCTACGAGCAGTACTTC. Protein sequence: CASSRGGIGGSYEQYF.

The J gene is TRBJ2-5, the V gene TRBV2; 12 nucleotides line up with TRBD2. Germline values: CDR1 SNHLY, CDR2 FYNNEI. V lost 4 bases, J lost 2 bases, and 2 bases stayed unmatched. CDR3 length equals 15 residues. The CDR3 is CASSVGLAGQETQYF. CDR3 sequence (DNA): TGTGCCAGCAGTGTCGGACTAGCGGGGCAAGAGACCCAGTACTTC. Full variable domain (remainder filled in from reference TRBV2 and TRBJ2-5): EPEVTQTPSHQVTQMGQEVILRCVPISNHLYFYWYRQILGQKVEFLVSFYNNEISEKSEIFDDQFSVERPDGSNFTLKIRSTKLEDSAMYFCASSVGLAGQETQYFGPGTRLLVL.

In its sample, this clone was seen a few times. The rearrangement uses TRBV18 and TRBJ1-6, with TRBD1 matching 9 bases. CDR3 length: 14 amino acids. The V and J ends lost 3 bases and 10 bases, in that order; junction bases with no gene match: 4. From germline, CDR1 is KGHSH and CDR2 LQKENI. CDR3 residues: CASSPGTGWSPLHF. CDR3 nucleotide sequence: TGTGCCAGCTCACCCGGGACAGGGTGGTCACCCCTCCACTTT.

The chain is built from TRBV5-6 and TRBJ2-7; TRBD2 matches 11 bases. The germline V gene encodes CDR1 SGHDT and CDR2 YYEEEE. Losses at the gene ends were 6 bases for V and 3 bases for J; bases not matched to a gene: 8. This CDR3 has 15 residues. The CDR3 spells CASTRPGLAVYEQYF. The DNA for the CDR3 is TGTGCCAGCACCCGACCGGGACTAGCGGTCTACGAGCAGTACTTC.

This clone has just one count. V usage is TRBV6-5 and J usage is TRBJ2-1; D is perhaps TRBD2 (5 bases). Per germline, CDR1 MNHEY and CDR2 SVGAGI. The CDR3 loop spans 12 amino acids. Trimming took off 4 bases at V and 12 bases at J, with 13 bases between the two ends. CDR3 DNA: TGTGCCAGCAGTTCCAGGACTGGATCGCAGTTCTTC. Translating gives CASSSRTGSQFF.

A word on this clone: At the DNA level, this CDR3 is encoded by other sequences in the same sample as well. The chain uses TRBV5-1 and TRBJ1-1; 8 bases are shared with TRBD1. The CDR3 has 15 amino acids. Trimming at V came to 0 bases and at J to 6 bases, leaving 7 bases not matched to a gene. Germline values: CDR1 SGHRS, CDR2 YFSETQ. The CDR3 DNA is TGCGCCAGCAGCTTGGTGGGCAGGGGGCTCTCTGAAGCTTTCTTT. The encoded protein is CASSLVGRGLSEAFF.

The gene calls are TRBV24-1 and TRBJ2-5; D possibly corresponds to TRBD1 (5 bases). Per germline, CDR1 KGHDR and CDR2 SFDVKD. The CDR3 runs 14 residues. Trimming left V 3 bases short and J 2 bases short, with 9 bases between. The CDR3 DNA follows: TGTGCCACCAGTGATCCCGACAGTCAAGAGACCCAGTACTTC. It encodes CATSDPDSQETQYF.

The rearrangement links TRBV19 to TRBJ2-2, with TRBD1 matching 8 bases. The CDR3 totals 14 residues. J was trimmed by 0 bases and V by 9 bases; bases with no gene match: 3. Germline V CDR1 and CDR2: LNHDA, SQIVND (reference sequence). The CDR3 DNA reads as TGTGCCAGCCACAGGGGGGCGAACACCGGGGAGCTGTTTTTT. Protein product: CASHRGANTGELFF. The entire variable domain, with the rest obtained from reference TRBV19 and TRBJ2-2, is as follows: DGGITQSPKYLFRKEGQNVTLSCEQNLNHDAMYWYRQDPGQGLRLIYYSQIVNDFQKGDIAEGYSVSREKKESFPLTVTSAQKNPTAFYLCASHRGANTGELFFGEGSRLTVL.

The chain uses TRBV9 and TRBJ2-7; 8 nucleotides line up with TRBD1. Germline CDR1 reads SGDLS; CDR2 reads YYNGEE. The J segment lost 3 bases and the V segment lost 4 bases, leaving 15 bases of the junction unmatched. The CDR3 has 17 residues. The CDR3 region is CASSFGQGSQRDYEQYF. The CDR3 DNA reads as TGTGCCAGCAGCTTCGGACAGGGTAGCCAAAGAGACTACGAGCAGTACTTC.

The CDR3 here is CASSKIRDRGRLAKNIQYF. For the CDR3, the DNA is TGTGCCAGCAGCAAGATAAGGGACAGGGGGCGTTTAGCCAAAAACATTCAGTACTTC. The rearrangement joins TRBV7-2 to TRBJ2-4, with 12 nucleotides matching TRBD1. Germline V lookup: CDR1 SGHTA, CDR2 FQGNSA. The J segment lost 0 bases and the V segment lost 5 bases, leaving 11 bases of the junction unmatched. The CDR3 totals 19 residues.

The genes are TRBV27 and TRBJ2-7, with D maybe TRBD2 (6 bases). V lost 4 bases and J 7 bases, leaving 8 bases between the germline ends. The CDR3 length is 11 residues. In germline, CDR1 is MNHEY, CDR2 SMNVEV (reference sequence). The CDR3 nucleotides are TGTGCCAGCAGTTCCGCGGGAGAGCAGTACTTC. The encoded protein is CASSSAGEQYF.

This chain links TRBV7-9 with TRBJ1-4, with 7 bases that match TRBD1. Unmatched junction bases numbered 4, after V lost 0 bases and J lost 6 bases. Germline-derived CDR1 and CDR2 are SEHNR and FQNEAQ (reference sequence). The CDR3 covers 15 residues. The chain's CDR3 is CASSLATGIYEKLFF. The CDR3 bases are TGTGCCAGCAGCTTAGCGACAGGGATTTATGAAAAACTGTTTTTT.

The chain employs TRBV5-5 and TRBJ1-1; D ambiguous. Per the germline V gene, CDR1 is SGHKS and CDR2 is YYEKEE (reference sequence). The V gene lost 2 bases and the J gene lost 0 bases, with 8 bases spanning the gap. The CDR3 is 14 residues long. In DNA, the CDR3 is TGTGCCAGCAGCTTATACAGTATGAACACTGAAGCTTTCTTT. Protein: CASSLYSMNTEAFF.

The CDR3 nucleotides are TGCGCCAGCAGCTTGGGGGACTACGAACAAGAGACCCAGTACTTC. As protein: CASSLGDYEQETQYF. The J gene is TRBJ2-5, the V gene TRBV5-1, with 7 positions matching TRBD2. With V trimmed by 0 bases and J by 2 bases, 4 bases remained unmatched. The CDR3 sequence is 15 residues long. CDR1 is SGHRS and CDR2 is YFSETQ in the germline V gene.

CDR3 sequence reads: CASSPKRAGGPVGELFF. The CDR3 nucleotides are TGCGCCAGCAGCCCGAAGCGAGCGGGAGGGCCGGTCGGGGAGCTGTTTTTT. The gene calls are TRBV5-1 and TRBJ2-2, with TRBD2 matching over 10 bases. With V trimmed by 4 bases and J by 7 bases, 13 bases remained unmatched. CDR3 length equals 17 residues. Looked up from germline, CDR1 is SGHRS and CDR2 is YFSETQ.

This clone was picked up one time. The chain employs TRBV7-2 and TRBJ2-5, with TRBD2 as a possible D gene (6 bases). V was shortened by 5 bases and J by 2 bases, with 12 bases between the two germline ends. CDR1 and CDR2 from the germline V gene are SGHTA and FQGNSA. CDR3 length: 14 residues. The CDR3 DNA reads as TGTGCCAGCAGCACCCATAGCGGTCAAGAGACCCAGTACTTC. This gives the protein CASSTHSGQETQYF.

The chain uses TRBV27 and TRBJ1-1, with 7 bases that match TRBD1. Germline CDR1 reads MNHEY; CDR2 reads SMNVEV (reference sequence). Trimming at V came to 7 bases and at J to 5 bases, leaving 10 bases not matched to a gene. The CDR3 sequence is 14 residues long. CDR3 residues: CASKFLQGVTEAFF. DNA for the CDR3: TGTGCCAGCAAGTTTCTCCAGGGGGTAACTGAAGCTTTCTTT.

The CDR3: CASSWGQGPRYNEQFF. Written as DNA, the CDR3 is TGTGCCAGCAGCTGGGGACAGGGCCCCAGGTACAATGAGCAGTTCTTC. The chain couples TRBV7-9 to TRBJ2-1; 9 bases match TRBD1. The V gene end was trimmed by 4 bases and the J gene end by 4 bases; junction bases not matched to a gene: 8. The CDR3 length is 16 residues. Germline CDR1 is SEHNR and CDR2 is FQNEAQ (reference sequence).